A selection of T cell receptor beta chains follows, all from one sample in a study of early T cells in non-severe SARS-CoV-2 infection. TCRdb independently ran MiXCR on the 5' RACE reads; one entry per CDR3 protein. The profile shows around 60,000 distinct CDR3 sequences, roughly 13% of them singletons. Sequenced input: whole blood. The receptors originated from an adult who was a healthcare worker with PCR-confirmed SARS-CoV-2 infection or an uninfected control (not recorded which). Both conserved end residues are part of each CDR3. The D gene is left open where the match is weak. Rows give clone size only sometimes, using once, few, many, or a class for an expanded clone.

clone_size	d_call	v_call	j_call	cdr3_aa	cdr3_nt
many	.	TRBV27	TRBJ1-2	CASSYGRRSNYGYTF	TGTGCCAGCAGTTACGGGAGGCGATCTAACTATGGCTACACCTTC
few	.	TRBV12-3/TRBV12-4	TRBJ1-1	CASSQRPGLAF	TGTGCCAGCAGTCAACGGCCAGGGCTAGCATTT
.	.	TRBV27	TRBJ1-1	CASSLWGVGSEAFF	TGTGCCAGCAGTTTATGGGGAGTAGGTTCCGAAGCTTTCTTT
.	TRBD1	TRBV29-1	TRBJ1-1	CSGGGWTGTEAFF	TGCAGTGGTGGGGGGTGGACAGGGACTGAAGCTTTCTTT
few	.	TRBV5-4	TRBJ2-7	CASSSDTSPVYEQYF	TGTGCCAGCAGCTCGGACACCTCCCCCGTCTACGAGCAGTACTTC
many	TRBD1	TRBV27	TRBJ1-1	CASSFSGGWITEAFF	TGTGCCAGCAGTTTCTCAGGGGGGTGGATCACTGAAGCTTTCTTT
.	TRBD2	TRBV9	TRBJ2-3	CASSGSGAGGPDTQYF	TGTGCCAGCAGTGGCAGCGGAGCGGGGGGGCCAGATACGCAGTATTTT
few	.	TRBV29-1	TRBJ2-2	CSVRDVNTGELFF	TGCAGCGTCCGGGATGTGAACACCGGGGAGCTGTTTTTT
.	TRBD1	TRBV19	TRBJ1-4	CASSPDRGLFF	TGTGCCAGTAGTCCGGACAGGGGACTGTTTTTT
.	.	TRBV25-1	TRBJ2-3	CASSERVGLTDTQYF	TGTGCCAGCAGTGAACGAGTGGGCCTCACAGATACGCAGTATTTT
few	TRBD2	TRBV30	TRBJ2-1	CAWSRSGSMNEQFF	TGTGCCTGGAGTAGGAGCGGGAGTATGAATGAGCAGTTCTTC
many	TRBD2	TRBV9	TRBJ2-7	CASSVGAGVTYEQYF	TGTGCCAGCAGCGTAGGGGCGGGGGTAACCTACGAGCAGTACTTC
many	.	TRBV28	TRBJ2-3	CASSLRLAADTQYF	TGTGCCAGCAGTTTGAGGCTAGCAGCCGATACGCAGTATTTT
few	TRBD1	TRBV28	TRBJ2-7	CASSGSGTGSYEQYF	TGTGCCAGCAGTGGATCCGGGACAGGGTCCTACGAGCAGTACTTC
few	.	TRBV28	TRBJ2-7	CASSPDTTAYEQYF	TGTGCCAGCAGTCCGGACACCACCGCCTACGAGCAGTACTTC
many	TRBD1	TRBV4-3	TRBJ2-7	CASSRTYSGDRGTARVGEQYF	TGCGCCAGCAGCCGCACTTATTCTGGGGACAGGGGGACGGCCCGAGTGGGAGAGCAGTACTTC
few	TRBD1	TRBV7-9	TRBJ2-1	CASSSGQGASNEQFF	TGTGCCAGCAGTTCCGGACAGGGGGCGAGCAATGAGCAGTTCTTC
few	.	TRBV18	TRBJ2-5	CASSPTSTKETQYF	TGTGCCAGCTCTCCAACATCCACAAAAGAGACCCAGTACTTC
many	TRBD2	TRBV20-1	TRBJ2-7	CSALVTSGSRRSSYEQYF	TGCAGTGCTTTAGTAACTAGCGGGAGTAGAAGGAGCTCCTACGAGCAGTACTTC
.	.	TRBV7-3	TRBJ2-3	CASSPTGTPRTQYF	TGTGCCAGCAGCCCCACGGGGACCCCCCGTACGCAGTATTTT
few	.	TRBV14	TRBJ2-5	CASSQTLWGFQETQYF	TGTGCCAGCAGCCAGACCTTGTGGGGTTTCCAAGAGACCCAGTACTTC
many	TRBD2	TRBV9	TRBJ2-3	CASSVATSGGISTDTQYF	TGTGCCAGCAGCGTAGCGACTAGCGGGGGCATTAGCACAGATACGCAGTATTTT
few	TRBD2	TRBV13	TRBJ2-1	CASSPRLAGAGNEQFF	TGTGCCAGCAGCCCCCGTCTAGCGGGAGCGGGCAATGAGCAGTTCTTC
many	TRBD2	TRBV11-3	TRBJ2-7	CASSLLAGAYTYEQYF	TGTGCCAGCAGCTTGCTAGCGGGAGCTTACACCTACGAGCAGTACTTC
many	.	TRBV11-2	TRBJ2-3	CASSLLWGLDTQYF	TGTGCCAGCAGCTTATTGTGGGGGTTGGATACGCAGTATTTT
.	.	TRBV2	TRBJ2-2	CASRFEQGAGELFF	TGTGCCAGCAGGTTTGAACAGGGAGCCGGGGAGCTGTTTTTT
.	.	TRBV11-1	TRBJ2-7	CASSNAYEQYF	TGTGCCAGCAGCAACGCCTACGAGCAGTACTTC
few	.	TRBV5-6	TRBJ1-3	CASSPRGWDTIYF	TGTGCCAGCAGCCCCAGGGGCTGGGACACCATATATTTT
many	.	TRBV5-6	TRBJ1-3	CASSLDAGSGNTIYF	TGTGCCAGCAGCTTGGACGCCGGCTCTGGAAACACCATATATTTT
.	TRBD1	TRBV20-1	TRBJ1-3	CSALQGAGNTIYF	TGCAGTGCTCTACAGGGGGCAGGAAACACCATATATTTT
.	TRBD1	TRBV7-9	TRBJ2-7	CASSFAGTGGAEQYF	TGTGCCAGCAGCTTCGCCGGGACAGGGGGCGCCGAGCAGTACTTC
many	TRBD2	TRBV20-1	TRBJ2-3	CSALTGTRGTDTQYF	TGCAGTGCTCTTACCGGGACTAGGGGCACAGATACGCAGTATTTT
.	.	TRBV18	TRBJ1-1	CASSPGGNTEAFF	TGTGCCAGCTCACCGGGGGGGAACACTGAAGCTTTCTTT
few	.	TRBV7-3	TRBJ2-1	CASSSDSNSYNEQFF	TGTGCCAGCAGCTCGGACTCGAACTCCTACAATGAGCAGTTCTTC
many	.	TRBV3-1	TRBJ2-2	CASSQSKGTGELFF	TGTGCCAGCAGCCAATCAAAAGGGACCGGGGAGCTGTTTTTT
few	.	TRBV19	TRBJ2-1	CATEISYNEQFF	TGTGCCACCGAGATTTCCTACAATGAGCAGTTCTTC
few	.	TRBV29-1	TRBJ2-7	CSVEDDGEGREQYF	TGCAGCGTTGAAGATGACGGGGAAGGGCGCGAGCAGTACTTC
few	.	TRBV4-3	TRBJ1-3	CASSQGLGVGNTIYF	TGCGCCAGCAGCCAAGGGTTGGGGGTTGGAAACACCATATATTTT
.	.	TRBV24-1	TRBJ2-5	CATSGYSDRQETQYF	TGTGCCACCAGTGGTTACTCTGACAGGCAAGAGACCCAGTACTTC
many	TRBD1	TRBV5-1	TRBJ2-7	CASSTPGQGSSYEQYF	TGCGCCAGCAGCACGCCGGGACAGGGCAGCTCCTACGAGCAGTACTTC
few	.	TRBV29-1	TRBJ2-7	CSVSTGTYEQYF	TGCAGCGTCTCAACAGGGACCTACGAGCAGTACTTC
many	TRBD1	TRBV10-3	TRBJ1-2	CAISEPEQGILF	TGTGCCATCAGTGAGCCAGAACAGGGGATCCTCTTC
many	.	TRBV7-9	TRBJ1-5	CASSLGAAARPQHF	TGTGCCAGCAGCTTAGGAGCTGCGGCCCGGCCCCAGCATTTT
.	.	TRBV5-1	TRBJ1-4	CASSLDVMGWEKLFF	TGCGCCAGCAGCTTGGATGTAATGGGTTGGGAAAAACTGTTTTTT
few	.	TRBV29-1	TRBJ2-1	CSVRAGSSYNEQFF	TGCAGCGTTCGGGCGGGGAGCTCCTACAATGAGCAGTTCTTC
.	TRBD2	TRBV7-8	TRBJ2-1	CASSFLGGGPGNEQFF	TGTGCCAGCAGCTTTTTAGGCGGGGGGCCGGGTAATGAGCAGTTCTTC
many	TRBD2	TRBV5-1	TRBJ2-7	CASTPWLAGGTYEQYF	TGCGCCAGCACCCCCTGGCTAGCGGGAGGAACCTACGAGCAGTACTTC
.	.	TRBV2	TRBJ2-7	CASSEWEMSYEQYF	TGTGCCAGCAGTGAATGGGAAATGTCCTACGAGCAGTACTTC
.	TRBD2	TRBV7-7	TRBJ2-1	CASSPLGTSGVNEQFF	TGTGCTAGCAGCCCACTGGGGACTAGCGGGGTGAATGAGCAGTTCTTC
many	.	TRBV19	TRBJ2-1	CASSIVFPNEQFF	TGTGCCAGTAGTATAGTGTTTCCCAATGAGCAGTTCTTC
.	TRBD2	TRBV7-2	TRBJ2-1	CASSLTRAGGKNEQFF	TGTGCCAGCAGCCTAACCAGAGCGGGAGGAAAGAATGAGCAGTTCTTC
.	TRBD2	TRBV27	TRBJ2-1	CASRPGLYNEQFF	TGTGCCAGCAGACCGGGACTATACAATGAGCAGTTCTTC
.	.	TRBV6-1	TRBJ2-7	CASSDQNVFYEQYF	TGTGCCAGCAGTGATCAGAACGTCTTCTACGAGCAGTACTTC
many	.	TRBV9	TRBJ2-5	CASSVAGARETQYF	TGTGCCAGCAGCGTAGCAGGGGCGCGGGAGACCCAGTACTTC